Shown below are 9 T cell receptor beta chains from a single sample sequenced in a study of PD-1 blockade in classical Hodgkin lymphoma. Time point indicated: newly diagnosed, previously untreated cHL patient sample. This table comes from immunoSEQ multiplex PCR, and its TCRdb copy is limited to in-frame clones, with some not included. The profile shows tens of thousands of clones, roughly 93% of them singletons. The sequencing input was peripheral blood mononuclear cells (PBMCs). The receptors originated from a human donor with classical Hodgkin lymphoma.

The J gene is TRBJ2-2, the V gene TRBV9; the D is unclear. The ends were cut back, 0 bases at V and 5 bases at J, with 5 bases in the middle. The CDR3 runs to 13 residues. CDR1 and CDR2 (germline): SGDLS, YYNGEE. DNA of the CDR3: TGTGCCAGCAGCGTAGTTCGGACCGGGGAGCTGTTTTTT. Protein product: CASSVVRTGELFF.

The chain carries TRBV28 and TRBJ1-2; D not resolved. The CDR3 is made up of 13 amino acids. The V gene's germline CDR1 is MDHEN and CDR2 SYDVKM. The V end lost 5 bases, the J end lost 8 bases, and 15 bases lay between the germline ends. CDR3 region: CASSGAEPYGYTF. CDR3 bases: TGTGCCAGCAGTGGAGCCGAACCCTACGGCTACACCTTC.

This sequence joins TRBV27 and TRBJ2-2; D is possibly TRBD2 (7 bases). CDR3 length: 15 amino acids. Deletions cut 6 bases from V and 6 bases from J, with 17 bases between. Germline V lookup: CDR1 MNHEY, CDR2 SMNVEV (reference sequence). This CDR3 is CASSARGARAGELFF. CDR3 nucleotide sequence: TGTGCCAGCAGCGCCCGGGGGGCTAGGGCCGGGGAGCTGTTTTTT.

CDR3 region: CASSYGRGYTF. DNA of the CDR3: TGTGCCAGCAGTTACGGACGTGGCTACACCTTC. The V call is TRBV6-5, the J call TRBJ1-2; D unresolved. This CDR3 region has 11 residues. The V and J ends lost 2 bases and 7 bases respectively, with 5 bases between them. From germline, CDR1 is MNHEY and CDR2 SVGAGI.

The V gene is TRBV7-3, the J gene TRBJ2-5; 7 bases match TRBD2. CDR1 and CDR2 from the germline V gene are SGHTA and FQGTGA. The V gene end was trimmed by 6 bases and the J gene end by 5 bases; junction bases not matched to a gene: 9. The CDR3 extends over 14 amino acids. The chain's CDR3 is CASSRSGLRETQYF. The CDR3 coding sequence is TGTGCCAGCAGTCGTAGCGGGCTGAGGGAGACCCAGTACTTC.

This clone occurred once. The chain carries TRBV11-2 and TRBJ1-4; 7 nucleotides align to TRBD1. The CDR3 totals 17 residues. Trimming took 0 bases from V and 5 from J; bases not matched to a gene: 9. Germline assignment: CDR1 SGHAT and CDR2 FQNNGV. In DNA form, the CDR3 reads TGTGCCAGCAGCTTAGACCGTATCCAGGGGGAAAATGAAAAACTGTTTTTT. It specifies CASSLDRIQGENEKLFF.

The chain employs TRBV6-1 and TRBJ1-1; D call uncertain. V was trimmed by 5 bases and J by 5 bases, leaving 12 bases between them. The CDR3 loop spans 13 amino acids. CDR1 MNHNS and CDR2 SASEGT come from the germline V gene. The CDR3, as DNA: TGTGCCAGCAGTACCCTAGGAGGGACTGAAGCTTTCTTT. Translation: CASSTLGGTEAFF.

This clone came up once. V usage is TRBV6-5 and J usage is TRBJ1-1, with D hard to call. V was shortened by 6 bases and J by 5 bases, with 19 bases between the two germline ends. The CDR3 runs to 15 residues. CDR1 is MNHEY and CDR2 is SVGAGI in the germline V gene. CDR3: CASSLTRRGRTEAFF. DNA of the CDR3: TGTGCCAGCAGCCTTACTCGGCGGGGTCGTACTGAAGCTTTCTTT.

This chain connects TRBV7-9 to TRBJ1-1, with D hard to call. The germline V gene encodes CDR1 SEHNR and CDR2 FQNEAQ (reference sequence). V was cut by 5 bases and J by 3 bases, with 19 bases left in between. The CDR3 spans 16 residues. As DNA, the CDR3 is TGTGCCAGCAGCACCCAGACTTCGGCCTGGGACACTGAAGCTTTCTTT. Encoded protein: CASSTQTSAWDTEAFF.